These 7 T cell receptor beta chains share one sample of origin, sequenced in a study of blood T cells in healthy people across ages. The second PCR ran roughly 6 to 11 cycles with a sample-barcoded 5' primer and J-beta primers. MiXCR was run by TCRdb on the 5' RACE reads, yielding one entry per CDR3 protein. The sample has hundreds of thousands of distinct CDR3 sequences, nearly 25% seen once. These same records also appear under a second study, on T cells of mothers and their children.

Material for sequencing was blood. The receptor source for this set is a boy aged 5-17 years in good health.

The chain links TRBV4-3 to TRBJ2-1; perhaps TRBD2 as D (6 bases). Germline lookup yields CDR1 LGHNA and CDR2 YSLEER. Trimming shortened V by 2 bases and J by 8 bases, and 19 bases separated the two germline ends. The CDR3 has 16 residues. The CDR3 DNA reads as TGCGCCAGCAGCCAATTGGGGGGAGCGGCGTTCTATGAGCAGTTCTTC. Protein sequence: CASSQLGGAAFYEQFF.

This clonotype appeared a few times. The rearrangement joins TRBV29-1 to TRBJ2-7, with 10 bases lining up with TRBD2. Trimming at V came to 6 bases and at J to 4 bases, leaving 9 bases not matched to a gene. Germline-derived CDR1 and CDR2 are SQVTM and ANQGSEA. The CDR3 covers 14 residues. The DNA of the CDR3 is TGCAGCGTAGTAGCGGGAGGTGGTGGGTACGAGCAGTACTTC. Its translation is CSVVAGGGGYEQYF.

This chain uses TRBV5-1 with TRBJ2-1; TRBD2 matches at 8 bases. The CDR3 has 16 amino acids. Germline V gene sequence: CDR1 SGHRS, CDR2 YFSETQ. Trimming at V came to 1 base and at J to 6 bases, leaving 9 bases not matched to a gene. This chain's CDR3 is CASSLFTGGPRNEQFF. In nucleotides, the CDR3 is TGCGCCAGCAGCTTGTTTACGGGAGGGCCCCGCAATGAGCAGTTCTTC.

This chain links TRBV20-1 with TRBJ2-3; weak D call: TRBD2 (5 bases). The V end was cut by 6 bases, the J end by 2 bases, with 15 bases between. This CDR3 is 14 amino acids long. Germline V lookup: CDR1 DFQATT, CDR2 SNEGSKA (reference sequence). The CDR3 nucleotides read TGCAGTGCCCCGCGAGGGAGAACCACAGATACGCAGTATTTT. This codes for CSAPRGRTTDTQYF.

The V and J genes are TRBV2 and TRBJ2-1, with 8 bases identical to TRBD1. The CDR3 is made up of 15 amino acids. Trimming cost V 1 base and J 7 bases; bases outside gene matches: 6. Germline assignment: CDR1 SNHLY and CDR2 FYNNEI. The CDR3 DNA follows: TGTGCCAGCAGTGAAGAGCAGGGGGCCTTTAATGAGCAGTTCTTC. It is translated as CASSEEQGAFNEQFF.

The chain employs TRBV20-1 and TRBJ1-5; weak D call: TRBD1 (5 bases). This CDR3 is built from 14 residues. Germline CDR1 reads DFQATT; CDR2 reads SNEGSKA (reference sequence). V was pared by 4 bases and J by 3 bases, with 13 bases between. CDR3 DNA: TGCAGTGCTAACCCCGCGGGGGACAATCAGCCCCAGCATTTT. This codes for CSANPAGDNQPQHF.

In this sample, this clonotype turned up a few times. The J gene is TRBJ1-4, the V gene TRBV18; unclear D gene. From germline, CDR1 is KGHSH and CDR2 LQKENI. V was pared by 3 bases and J by 8 bases, with 22 bases between. This CDR3 spans 17 amino acids. The CDR3 sequence: CASSPQSPKREGEKLFF. DNA of the CDR3: TGTGCCAGCTCACCTCAGTCGCCTAAAAGGGAAGGGGAAAAACTGTTTTTT.